The 21 T cell receptor beta chains below were found in one sample sequenced in a study of blood T cell repertoires in COVID-19. Profiled with immunoSEQ multiplex PCR; TCRdb holds only in-frame clones, not every one. Here the sample spans some 200,000 clones, roughly three quarters being singletons. Sequenced sample: peripheral blood. These receptor sequences come from a woman between 50 and 59 years old with active or convalescent COVID-19.

This chain links TRBV28 with TRBJ1-5; weak D call: TRBD1 (6 bases). CDR1 and CDR2 from the germline V gene are MDHEN and SYDVKM. Trimming left V 7 bases short and J 5 bases short, with 21 bases between. CDR3 length equals 16 residues. The CDR3 sequence: CASTPAAGVMYQPQHF. The CDR3 DNA reads as TGTGCCAGCACCCCGGCAGCAGGGGTGATGTATCAGCCCCAGCATTTT.

This rearrangement joins TRBV5-1 to TRBJ2-2, with 8 bases matching TRBD1. This CDR3 contains 14 residues. The germline CDR1 and CDR2 sequences are SGHRS and YFSETQ. With V trimmed by 3 bases and J by 6 bases, 4 bases remained unmatched. The CDR3 sequence: CASSSWTGPGELFF. Written as DNA, the CDR3 is TGCGCCAGCAGCTCGTGGACAGGGCCCGGGGAGCTGTTTTTT.

J is TRBJ1-2 and V is TRBV3-1 (or the pseudogene TRBV3-2); weak D call: TRBD1 (5 bases). V was shortened by 4 bases and J by 2 bases, with 20 bases between the two germline ends. Germline-derived CDR1 and CDR2 are LGHDT and YNNKEL (reference sequence). The CDR3 consists of 17 residues. The CDR3 is CASSPPISGLLNYGYTF. The DNA for the CDR3 is TGTGCCAGCAGCCCCCCGATTTCGGGACTCCTGAACTATGGCTACACCTTC.

This clone was seen more than once but under ten times. This chain connects TRBV6-6 to TRBJ1-6; D gene unclear. The CDR3 is 13 residues long. The V gene's germline CDR1 is MNHNY and CDR2 SVGAGI (reference sequence). V dropped 8 bases and J dropped 11 bases, with 16 bases sitting between them. The CDR3 loop is CASGNLLTAPLHF. Here the CDR3 DNA reads TGTGCCAGCGGTAATCTCCTAACGGCACCCCTCCACTTT.

The V and J genes are TRBV20-1 and TRBJ1-1, with 7 bases aligning to TRBD1. The trim removed 5 bases at V and 13 bases at J, leaving 10 bases unmatched. Germline values: CDR1 DFQATT, CDR2 SNEGSKA (reference sequence). The CDR3 runs 11 residues. CDR3 nucleotide sequence: TGCAGTGCTTCTCGACAGGGATCGCGTTTCTTT. The encoded protein is CSASRQGSRFF.

The chain has TRBV30 and TRBJ1-4, with TRBD1 identical over 8 bases. The J segment lost 8 bases and the V segment lost 1 base, leaving 9 bases of the junction unmatched. The CDR3 contains 15 residues. The germline V gene has CDR1 GTSNPN and CDR2 SVGIG (reference sequence). The CDR3: CAWSDWDRLGEKLFF. Written as DNA, the CDR3 is TGTGCCTGGAGTGACTGGGACAGGCTTGGGGAAAAACTGTTTTTT. Full variable domain (missing parts from reference TRBV30 and TRBJ1-4): SQTIHQWPATLVQPVGSPLSLECTVEGTSNPNLYWYRQAAGRGLQLLFYSVGIGQISSEVPQNLSASRPQDRQFILSSKKLLLSDSGFYLCAWSDWDRLGEKLFFGSGTQLSVL.

This clone was counted only a few times. The rearrangement links TRBV18 to TRBJ2-4, with D possibly being TRBD1 (6 bases). The CDR3 extends over 16 amino acids. The V end lost 2 bases, the J end lost 0 bases, and 11 bases lay between the germline ends. Germline-derived CDR1 and CDR2 are KGHSH and LQKENI. The CDR3: CASSPSRGTAKNIQYF. CDR3 bases: TGTGCCAGCTCACCATCGAGGGGGACAGCCAAAAACATTCAGTACTTC.

The chain couples TRBV6-5 to TRBJ2-5; 9 bases align to TRBD2. The CDR3 spans 14 residues. Germline loops: CDR1 MNHEY, CDR2 SVGAGI. J gave up 2 bases and V 6 bases, and 4 bases lay outside the gene matches. CDR3: CASSSSGAQETQYF. In DNA form, the CDR3 reads TGTGCCAGCAGCTCTAGCGGGGCTCAAGAGACCCAGTACTTC.

This clone was observed a few times. In the same sample, other DNA sequences code for this CDR3. This rearrangement joins TRBV7-9 to TRBJ1-2; tentatively, D is TRBD1 (5 bases). Germline CDR1 SEHNR, CDR2 FQNEAQ (reference sequence). Trimming removed 6 bases from V and 2 bases from J, with 10 bases in between. The CDR3 is 13 residues long. This CDR3 is CASRLAGNYGYTF. CDR3 DNA sequence: TGTGCCAGCAGACTAGCAGGGAACTATGGCTACACCTTC.

The chain joins TRBV28 to TRBJ1-2; 9 bases fit TRBD1. The germline V gene encodes CDR1 MDHEN and CDR2 SYDVKM. The CDR3 contains 15 residues. V was pared by 6 bases and J by 5 bases, with 10 bases of the junction left unmatched. CDR3 sequence reads: CASSPSTGGHYGYTF. CDR3 in DNA: TGTGCCAGCAGCCCATCGACAGGGGGTCATTATGGCTACACCTTC.

The V call is TRBV2, the J call TRBJ2-5; 10 bases match TRBD2. Germline CDR1 and CDR2: SNHLY and FYNNEI. The CDR3 loop spans 16 amino acids. V lost 2 bases and J lost 4; bases outside the gene matches: 7. DNA for the CDR3: TGTGCCAGCAGTGAACGGCTAGCGGGAGCGGGAGAGACCCAGTACTTC. Translated, it gives CASSERLAGAGETQYF.

The V and J genes are TRBV19 and TRBJ1-2; no reliable D call. This CDR3 has 14 residues. Germline values: CDR1 LNHDA, CDR2 SQIVND (reference sequence). Trimming left V 4 bases short and J 4 bases short, with 13 bases between. CDR3 nucleotides: TGTGCCAGTAGTACCGGGCCGGGAGTCTATGGCTACACCTTC. This sequence encodes CASSTGPGVYGYTF.

This rearrangement joins TRBV28 to TRBJ1-5, with TRBD1 as a possible D gene (5 bases). Germline V gene data show CDR1 as MDHEN and CDR2 as SYDVKM. The V end lost 7 bases, the J end lost 4 bases, and 20 bases lay between the germline ends. The CDR3 consists of 16 residues. CDR3 DNA: TGTGCCAGCATGCCACCGGTGGGGGGGGAGAATCAGCCCCAGCATTTT. This gives the protein CASMPPVGGENQPQHF. Full variable domain (missing parts from reference TRBV28 and TRBJ1-5): DVKVTQSSRYLVKRTGEKVFLECVQDMDHENMFWYRQDPGLGLRLIYFSYDVKMKEKGDIPEGYSVSREKKERFSLILESASTNQTSMYLCASMPPVGGENQPQHFGDGTRLSIL.

The V and J genes are TRBV4-3 and TRBJ2-3; 8 bases fit TRBD2. This CDR3 is built from 15 residues. V trimming: 1 base; J trimming: 2 bases; junction bases outside the gene matches: 2. Germline-derived CDR1 and CDR2 are LGHNA and YSLEER. For the CDR3, the DNA is TGCGCCAGCAGCCAAGGCGGGGGGCCCACAGATACGCAGTATTTT. As protein: CASSQGGGPTDTQYF.

CDR3 in DNA: TGTGCCAGCAGCTTGCCCTCCTCCATGGGCGGCTACACCTTC. Protein product: CASSLPSSMGGYTF. The chain recombines TRBV5-6 with TRBJ1-2; D remains ambiguous. The germline V gene has CDR1 SGHDT and CDR2 YYEEEE. Trimming took 1 base from V and 8 from J, leaving 15 bases between them. The CDR3 is 14 residues long.

A few counts support this clone. The gene calls are TRBV28 and TRBJ1-1; D gene ambiguous. Germline V CDR1 and CDR2: MDHEN, SYDVKM. V lost 2 bases to trimming and J lost 3 bases, with 10 bases between them. This CDR3 has 14 residues. This CDR3 is CASSLGDWDTEAFF. CDR3 sequence (DNA): TGTGCCAGCAGTTTAGGAGATTGGGACACTGAAGCTTTCTTT.

The chain has TRBV4-3 and TRBJ2-2; 10 bases line up with TRBD2. Germline trimming cut 4 bases from V and 10 bases from J; bases unmatched to any gene: 15. The CDR3 sequence is 17 residues long. CDR1 is LGHNA, CDR2 YSLEER, per germline. Here the CDR3 reads CASSRVGASGGGSELFF. The CDR3 bases are TGCGCCAGCAGCCGGGTGGGTGCTAGCGGGGGAGGCTCGGAGCTGTTTTTT.

The chain combines TRBV5-6 with TRBJ2-7; no reliable D call. The CDR3 is made up of 16 amino acids. The V end was cut by 1 base, the J end by 0 bases, with 14 bases between. Per the germline V gene, CDR1 is SGHDT and CDR2 is YYEEEE. DNA of the CDR3: TGTGCCAGCAGCTTGTTGAAGGAACGGAGCTCCTACGAGCAGTACTTC. Its protein is CASSLLKERSSYEQYF. Full variable domain (missing parts from reference TRBV5-6 and TRBJ2-7): DAGVTQSPTHLIKTRGQQVTLRCSPKSGHDTVSWYQQALGQGPQFIFQYYEEEERQRGNFPDRFSGHQFPNYSSELNVNALLLGDSALYLCASSLLKERSSYEQYFGPGTRLTVT.

CDR3 in DNA: TGTGCCAGCAGCTCTCGGACAGCTGGGGCCAACGTCCTGACTTTC. Protein product: CASSSRTAGANVLTF. The chain joins TRBV7-6 to TRBJ2-6; the D gene is possibly TRBD1 (6 bases). This CDR3 is built from 15 residues. The germline V gene encodes CDR1 SGHVS and CDR2 FNYEAQ. The V and J ends lost 4 bases and 2 bases respectively, with 9 bases between them.

The chain uses TRBV4-3 and TRBJ2-3; 9 bases fit TRBD2. This CDR3 has 15 residues. V gave up 4 bases and J gave up 4 bases; unmatched junction bases: 6. The germline gives CDR1 LGHNA, CDR2 YSLEER. The CDR3: CASSRSSGVSDTQYF. CDR3 DNA: TGCGCCAGCAGCCGTTCTAGCGGGGTATCAGATACGCAGTATTTT.

This clone was counted a few times. The gene calls are TRBV7-2 and TRBJ2-7; TRBD1 aligns across 8 bases. The CDR3 loop spans 14 amino acids. CDR1 and CDR2 from the germline V gene are SGHTA and FQGNSA. Trimming removed 4 bases from V and 3 bases from J; junction bases left unmatched: 5. The CDR3: CASSSQGAFYEQYF. The CDR3 DNA is TGTGCCAGCAGCTCCCAGGGGGCCTTCTACGAGCAGTACTTC.